This is a list of T cell receptor beta chains from one sample in a study of T cells in Graves' hyperthyroidism and ophthalmopathy. TCRdb independently ran MiXCR on the multiplex PCR reads; one entry per CDR3 protein. Among 490,000 or so distinct CDR3 sequences listed, roughly 45% were seen once. Sequenced input: peripheral blood or thyroid tissue (not recorded which). These receptor sequences come from an adult woman with Graves' disease, either hyperthyroidism or ophthalmopathy (not recorded which). Both conserved end residues are part of each CDR3. Each record gives: clone size, D gene, V gene, J gene, CDR3 protein, CDR3 DNA. A D gene is named only where the DNA matches it firmly. Clone size appears in some rows only: once, few, many, or a class for an expanded clone.

many	NA	TRBV19	TRBJ1-6	CASNSRNSPLHF	TGTGCCAGTAACAGCCGTAATTCACCCCTCCACTTT
NA	NA	TRBV15	TRBJ1-6	CATSSEWGRNSPLHF	TGTGCCACCAGCAGTGAATGGGGGAGGAATTCACCCCTCCACTTT
NA	NA	TRBV11-2	TRBJ1-2	CASSHPSGDGYTF	TGTGCCAGCAGTCACCCATCAGGGGATGGCTACACCTTC
many	TRBD2	TRBV10-3	TRBJ2-5	CAISEQAGGTETQYF	TGTGCCATCAGTGAGCAAGCGGGAGGAACGGAGACCCAGTACTTC
NA	NA	TRBV7-3	TRBJ2-7	CASSHRDNLYEQYF	TGTGCCAGCAGCCACCGGGACAACCTCTACGAGCAGTACTTC
NA	NA	TRBV11-1	TRBJ1-5	CASSFFRQVRQPQHF	TGTGCCAGCAGTTTTTTCCGACAGGTTAGGCAGCCCCAGCATTTT
NA	TRBD1	TRBV7-9	TRBJ2-7	CASSPAPGQGPYEQYF	TGTGCCAGCAGTCCCGCGCCGGGACAGGGCCCCTACGAGCAGTACTTC
NA	NA	TRBV7-9	TRBJ1-2	CASIPQGAYGYTF	TGTGCCAGCATCCCTCAGGGTGCTTATGGCTACACCTTC
NA	TRBD1	TRBV15	TRBJ2-7	CATSGQGPVEQYF	TGTGCCACCTCGGGACAGGGGCCGGTCGAGCAGTACTTC
many	TRBD1	TRBV7-8	TRBJ1-2	CASSFMTGGRGYTF	TGTGCCAGCAGCTTCATGACAGGGGGCCGCGGCTACACCTTC
NA	NA	TRBV25-1	TRBJ2-5	CASTLVGSETQYF	TGTGCCAGCACCTTGGTAGGGTCGGAGACCCAGTACTTC
NA	NA	TRBV25-1	TRBJ1-1	CASSEYYKTGLDTEAFF	TGTGCCAGCAGTGAATATTACAAGACAGGATTGGACACTGAAGCTTTCTTT
many	TRBD1	TRBV29-1	TRBJ1-2	CSVESPGGYGYTF	TGCAGCGTTGAAAGTCCAGGGGGCTATGGCTACACCTTC
NA	TRBD2	TRBV20-1	TRBJ2-2	CSASKTSGATLGELFF	TGCAGTGCTAGTAAGACTAGCGGGGCCACCTTAGGGGAGCTGTTTTTT
NA	NA	TRBV20-1	TRBJ2-6	CSADRGHLSGANVLTF	TGCAGTGCCGACCGGGGACACTTGTCCGGGGCCAACGTCCTGACTTTC
NA	TRBD1	TRBV7-9	TRBJ2-6	CASSYGTGGFLTF	TGTGCCAGCAGCTACGGGACAGGCGGGTTCCTGACTTTC
many	TRBD1	TRBV20-1	TRBJ2-2	CSASQGAGELFF	TGCAGTGCTAGTCAGGGGGCCGGGGAGCTGTTTTTT
few	TRBD2	TRBV6-1	TRBJ2-7	CASSYGTSGYYEQYF	TGTGCCAGCAGTTACGGGACTAGCGGGTACTACGAGCAGTACTTC
once	TRBD1	TRBV20-1	TRBJ1-5	CSAREEFRDRESTQPQHF	TGCAGTGCTAGAGAGGAGTTTCGGGACAGGGAAAGCACTCAGCCCCAGCATTTT
many	TRBD2	TRBV24-1	TRBJ2-5	CATSDSGRLSLETQYF	TGTGCCACCAGTGACAGCGGGAGGCTTTCGCTCGAGACCCAGTACTTC
NA	NA	TRBV5-1	TRBJ1-5	CASRLAGEGNQPQHF	TGCGCCAGCAGGCTAGCGGGGGAAGGCAATCAGCCCCAGCATTTT
once	NA	TRBV29-1	TRBJ1-5	CSVEGGTVYEQYFGPDRENQPQHF	NA
NA	NA	TRBV7-2	TRBJ2-7	CASSGAVQDYEQYF	TGTGCCAGCAGCGGGGCGGTACAGGACTACGAGCAGTACTTC
NA	NA	TRBV27	TRBJ1-1	CASSLNGLGNTEAFF	TGTGCCAGCAGTTTAAACGGGTTAGGGAACACTGAAGCTTTCTTT
once	NA	TRBV7-2	TRBJ1-5	CASSLYVGRETQHF	TGTGCCAGCAGCTTATATGTGGGCAGGGAGACCCAGCATTTT
once	NA	TRBV7-6	TRBJ2-5	CASSYNIMTQYF	TGTGCCAGCAGCTACAACATTATGACCCAGTACTTC
NA	NA	TRBV28	TRBJ1-2	CASSPEGGLYGYIF	TGTGCCAGCAGCCCTGAGGGGGGACTCTATGGCTACATCTTC
NA	TRBD1	TRBV28	TRBJ1-2	CASSLGYRGNYGYTF	TGTGCCAGCAGTTTAGGATACAGGGGTAACTATGGCTACACCTTC
NA	NA	TRBV11-3	TRBJ2-7	CASSLGTAIYEQYF	TGTGCCAGCAGCTTAGGGACAGCTATCTACGAGCAGTACTTC
NA	TRBD1	TRBV7-9	TRBJ1-1	CASSHRDRNMNTEAFF	TGTGCCAGCAGCCACCGGGACAGGAACATGAACACTGAAGCTTTCTTT
NA	NA	TRBV2	TRBJ1-1	CARESQGNTEAFF	TGTGCTAGAGAATCACAGGGGAACACTGAAGCTTTCTTT
many	NA	TRBV5-1	TRBJ2-5	CASSRGQETQYF	TGCGCCAGCTCGAGAGGCCAAGAGACCCAGTACTTC
few	TRBD1	TRBV19	TRBJ2-2	CASSDRGNTGELFF	TGTGCCAGTAGTGACAGGGGGAACACCGGGGAGCTGTTTTTT
many	TRBD1	TRBV6-6	TRBJ2-5	CASSYSTGGYQETQYF	TGTGCCAGCAGTTACTCGACAGGGGGATACCAAGAGACCCAGTACTTC
NA	NA	TRBV12-3/TRBV12-4	TRBJ1-2	CASSLASGRSGYTF	TGTGCCAGCAGTTTAGCCAGCGGGAGGAGTGGCTACACCTTC
many	NA	TRBV10-3	TRBJ2-5	CAISDGAKTQYF	TGTGCCATCAGTGATGGCGCAAAGACCCAGTACTTC
NA	NA	TRBV12-3/TRBV12-4	TRBJ1-5	CASSRRDSNQPQHF	TGTGCCAGCAGTCGACGGGATAGCAATCAGCCCCAGCATTTT
NA	TRBD1	TRBV11-2	TRBJ1-1	CASSLDRGGAFF	TGTGCCAGCAGCCTCGACAGGGGGGGTGCTTTCTTT
NA	TRBD1	TRBV19	TRBJ1-1	CAVSTTGVVNTEAFF	TGTGCCGTTAGTACAACAGGGGTAGTGAACACTGAAGCTTTCTTT
once	TRBD1	TRBV5-1	TRBJ2-5	CASSDVGQGQETQYF	TGCGCCAGCAGCGATGTCGGACAGGGGCAAGAGACCCAGTACTTC
NA	NA	TRBV13	TRBJ1-1	CASSLGSGVRNTEAFF	TGTGCCAGCAGCTTAGGGTCAGGGGTAAGGAACACTGAAGCTTTCTTT
many	TRBD1	TRBV9	TRBJ2-7	CASLDRATYEQYF	TGTGCCAGCCTGGACAGGGCGACCTACGAGCAGTACTTC
few	TRBD2	TRBV7-9	TRBJ2-2	CASSFRTSGRANTGGLFF	TGTGCCAGCAGCTTTAGGACTAGCGGGAGGGCTAACACCGGGGGGCTGTTTTTT
many	NA	TRBV20-1	TRBJ1-6	CSAREGITYNSPLHF	TGCAGTGCTAGAGAGGGTATCACCTATAATTCACCCCTCCACTTT
NA	TRBD1	TRBV2	TRBJ2-7	CASSDSLDRAEGEQYF	TGTGCCAGCAGTGACTCCCTGGACAGGGCCGAAGGCGAGCAGTACTTC
NA	NA	TRBV29-1	TRBJ2-1	CSVSVIGFGANEQFF	TGCAGCGTTTCAGTTATCGGGTTTGGGGCCAATGAGCAGTTCTTC
NA	TRBD1	TRBV4-2	TRBJ2-2	CASSQRTGGRTGELFF	TGTGCCAGCAGCCAACGGACAGGGGGCAGGACCGGGGAGCTGTTTTTT
NA	NA	TRBV14	TRBJ2-2	CASNRAALAGELFF	TGTGCCAGCAACCGGGCAGCCCTCGCCGGGGAGCTGTTTTTT
many	TRBD2	TRBV29-1	TRBJ2-7	CSVGTGTSGRTYEQYF	TGCAGCGTCGGCACCGGGACTAGCGGGCGGACCTACGAGCAGTACTTC
NA	NA	TRBV20-1	TRBJ2-5	CSALGQQETQYF	TGCAGTGCCCTGGGCCAACAAGAGACCCAGTACTTC
NA	NA	TRBV5-1	TRBJ2-7	CASSTDRYYEQYF	TGCGCCAGCAGCACCGACAGGTACTACGAGCAGTACTTC
many	NA	TRBV5-4	TRBJ2-7	CASSLGGTFSYEQYF	TGTGCCAGCAGCTTGGGGGGGACCTTTTCCTACGAGCAGTACTTC
NA	NA	TRBV2	TRBJ2-7	CASSPEVNSYEQYF	TGTGCCAGCAGCCCCGAGGTCAACTCCTACGAGCAGTACTTC
once	NA	TRBV10-3	TRBJ1-4	CAISRVGKLFF	TGTGCCATCAGCAGGGTCGGAAAACTGTTTTTT
many	NA	TRBV4-1	TRBJ1-5	CASSQDLTGSNQPQHF	TGCGCCAGCAGCCAAGATTTAACGGGGAGCAATCAGCCCCAGCATTTT